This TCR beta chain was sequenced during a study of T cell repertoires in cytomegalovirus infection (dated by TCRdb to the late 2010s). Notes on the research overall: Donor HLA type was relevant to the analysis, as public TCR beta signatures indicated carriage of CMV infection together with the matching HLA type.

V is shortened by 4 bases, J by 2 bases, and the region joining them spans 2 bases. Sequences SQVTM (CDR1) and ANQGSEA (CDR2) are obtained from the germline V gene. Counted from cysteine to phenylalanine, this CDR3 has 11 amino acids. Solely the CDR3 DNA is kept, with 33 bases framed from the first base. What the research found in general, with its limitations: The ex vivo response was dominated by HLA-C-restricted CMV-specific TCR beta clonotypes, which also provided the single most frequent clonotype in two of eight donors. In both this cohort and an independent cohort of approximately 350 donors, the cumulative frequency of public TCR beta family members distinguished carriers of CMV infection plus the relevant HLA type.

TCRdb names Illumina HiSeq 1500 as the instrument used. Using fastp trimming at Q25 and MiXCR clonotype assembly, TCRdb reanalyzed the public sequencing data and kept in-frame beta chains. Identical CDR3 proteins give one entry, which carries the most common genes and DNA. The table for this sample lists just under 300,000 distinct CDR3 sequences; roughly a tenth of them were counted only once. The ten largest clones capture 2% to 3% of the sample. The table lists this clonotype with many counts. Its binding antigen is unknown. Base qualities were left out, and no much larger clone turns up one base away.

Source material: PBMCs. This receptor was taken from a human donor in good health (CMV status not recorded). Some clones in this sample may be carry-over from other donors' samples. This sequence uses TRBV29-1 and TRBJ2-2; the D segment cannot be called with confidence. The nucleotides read TGCAGCGTTGCTAACACCGGGGAGCTGTTTTTT. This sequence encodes CSVANTGELFF.